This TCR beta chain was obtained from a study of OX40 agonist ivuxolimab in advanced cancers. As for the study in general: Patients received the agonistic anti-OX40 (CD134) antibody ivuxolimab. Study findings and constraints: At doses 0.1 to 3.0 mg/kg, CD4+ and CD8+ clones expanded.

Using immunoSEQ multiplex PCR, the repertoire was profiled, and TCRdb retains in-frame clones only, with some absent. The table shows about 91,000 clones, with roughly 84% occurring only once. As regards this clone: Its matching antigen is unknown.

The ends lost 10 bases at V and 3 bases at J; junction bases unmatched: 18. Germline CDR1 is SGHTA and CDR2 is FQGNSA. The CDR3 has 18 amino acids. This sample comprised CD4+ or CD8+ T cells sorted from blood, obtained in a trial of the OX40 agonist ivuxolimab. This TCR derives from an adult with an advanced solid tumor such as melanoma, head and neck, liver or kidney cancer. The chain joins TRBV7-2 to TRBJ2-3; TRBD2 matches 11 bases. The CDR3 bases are TGTGCCACCATCGATCGGGCGACTAGCGGGATTACGACAGATACGCAGTATTTT. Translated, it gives CATIDRATSGITTDTQYF.